This record covers a single T cell receptor (beta chain). Its cognate antigen is unknown. The CDR3 contains 12 residues. Per germline, CDR1 MDHEN and CDR2 SYDVKM. V was trimmed by 5 bases and J by 5 bases, leaving 9 bases between them. This table comes from immunoSEQ multiplex PCR, and its TCRdb copy is limited to in-frame clones, with some not included. The sample lists some 78,000 clones, around 90% occurring once. The sample is drawn from a study of radiotherapy plus CTLA-4 blockade in lung cancer. Study-level information: In 18% of patients, objective responses were seen; 30% to 35% had disease control.

Regarding the study as a whole: Some TCR clones had been derived from tumors. These clones expanded in peripheral blood after radiotherapy plus ipilimumab. Strongest reported response predictors: early blood clone changes and post-radiation interferon-beta.

This specimen consisted of peripheral blood, obtained from a patient treated with radiotherapy plus ipilimumab. This clonotype was obtained from a human donor with non-small cell lung cancer who had stable disease on radiotherapy plus ipilimumab. The chain recombines TRBV28 with TRBJ1-1; TRBD1 might be the D (5 bases). The CDR3 is CASSAGGTEAFF. CDR3 nucleotide sequence: TGTGCCAGCAGTGCGGGGGGGACTGAAGCTTTCTTT.